This T cell receptor (beta chain) originates from a study of vaccination and CD4 T cells after COVID-19. Notes on this clonotype: Its target is not known.

Cultured CD4+ T cells had their DNA profiled by the Oncomine TCR Beta short-read assay. Each CDR3 protein is one row after TCRdb ran MiXCR on the PCR reads. The sample consists of 9,000 to 13,000 distinct CDR3 sequences, over 45% of them appearing once. The treatment denotes: roughly ten-day PBMC culture with coronavirus spike peptide pools or control peptides (ViraFEST assay). Deletions cut 6 bases from V and 0 bases from J, with 17 bases between. The CDR3 is made up of 17 amino acids. The germline V gene encodes CDR1 SNHLY and CDR2 FYNNEI. The J gene is TRBJ2-2, the V gene TRBV2; no clear D. The receptor was isolated from a human donor who had recovered from COVID-19. Sequenced input: CD4+ T cells from blood, cultured in vitro. The CDR3 is CASRLAFFSPNTGELFF. The CDR3, as DNA: TGTGCCAGCAGGTTAGCTTTCTTCAGCCCGAACACCGGGGAGCTGTTTTTT.